This is a list of T cell receptor beta chains from one sample in a study of OX40 agonist ivuxolimab in advanced cancers. Sequenced by immunoSEQ multiplex PCR; TCRdb stores in-frame clones only, minus some. In the table there are about 16,000 clones, roughly 90% of which are singletons. The material sequenced was CD4+ or CD8+ T cells sorted from blood, taken in a trial of the OX40 agonist ivuxolimab. Receptors originate from an adult with an advanced solid tumor such as melanoma, head and neck, liver or kidney cancer. The CDR3 runs from the conserved cysteine through the conserved F or W. A D gene is named only where the DNA matches it firmly. Clone sizes are given selectively: once, few, many, or a class where the clone is expanded.

abundance	v_gene	d_gene	j_gene	CDR3aa	CDR3nt
-	TRBV11-3	-	TRBJ2-7	CASSTAGLSYEQYF	TGTGCCAGCAGCACGGCGGGGCTTTCCTACGAGCAGTACTTC
-	TRBV7-8	-	TRBJ2-7	CASSSKAFPASEQYF	TGTGCCAGCAGCTCGAAAGCTTTCCCCGCGAGCGAGCAGTACTTC
-	TRBV6-4	-	TRBJ2-7	CASSEGGTYEQYF	TGTGCCAGCTCAGAGGGCGGGACCTACGAGCAGTACTTC
medium-sized	TRBV11-3	-	TRBJ2-3	CASSFNPTGGDTQYF	TGTGCCAGCAGCTTCAACCCGACCGGCGGGGATACGCAGTATTTT
few	TRBV7-8	-	TRBJ1-5	CASSLAFGQPQHF	TGTGCCAGCAGCTTAGCGTTTGGGCAGCCCCAGCATTTT
few	TRBV27	TRBD1	TRBJ1-1	CASSLSQQGWGTEAFF	TGTGCCAGCAGTTTATCGCAACAGGGGTGGGGCACTGAAGCTTTCTTT
-	TRBV7-9	-	TRBJ1-1	CASSSQFTRALTEAFF	TGTGCCAGCAGCTCTCAATTTACAAGAGCCCTGACTGAAGCTTTCTTT
once	TRBV2	-	TRBJ1-2	CASREDRNYGYTF	TGTGCCAGCAGAGAGGACAGAAACTATGGCTACACCTTC
-	TRBV29-1	-	TRBJ2-2	CSVELGITGELFF	TGCAGCGTTGAGCTGGGTATCACCGGGGAGCTGTTTTTT
-	TRBV5-1	TRBD1	TRBJ1-5	CASSTGQGWGQPQHF	TGCGCCAGCAGCACGGGACAGGGGTGGGGCCAGCCCCAGCATTTT
-	TRBV18	-	TRBJ1-2	CASSQFRVLADLYGYTF	TGTGCCAGCTCACAGTTCAGGGTCCTCGCAGACCTCTATGGCTACACCTTC
-	TRBV7-9	TRBD1	TRBJ2-3	CASLPQDRVFTDTQYF	TGTGCCAGCCTTCCCCAGGACAGGGTCTTCACAGATACGCAGTATTTT
few	TRBV5-1	-	TRBJ2-7	CASSLGRPSYEQYF	TGCGCCAGCAGCTTGGGACGGCCCTCCTACGAGCAGTACTTC
-	TRBV20-1	-	TRBJ1-2	CSADWDGDYTF	TGCAGTGCTGACTGGGACGGAGACTACACCTTC
-	TRBV30	-	TRBJ2-7	CAWSPGLSYEQYF	TGTGCCTGGAGTCCGGGACTCTCGTACGAGCAGTACTTC
-	TRBV5-1	-	TRBJ2-5	CASSWPGRQETQYF	TGCGCCAGCAGCTGGCCGGGACGGCAAGAGACCCAGTACTTC
-	TRBV6-5	-	TRBJ1-5	CASSMTVVQPQHF	TGTGCCAGCAGCATGACAGTGGTTCAGCCCCAGCATTTT
-	TRBV7-9	-	TRBJ1-1	CASSSGQATEAFF	TGTGCCAGCAGCTCAGGACAAGCCACTGAAGCTTTCTTT
-	TRBV4-3	-	TRBJ2-2	CASSQGAGVVTAELFF	TGCGCCAGCAGCCAAGGAGCCGGAGTCGTCACCGCAGAGCTGTTTTTT
-	TRBV4-1	-	TRBJ1-1	CASGGIMNTEAFF	TGCGCCAGCGGGGGAATTATGAACACTGAAGCTTTCTTT
-	TRBV5-8	-	TRBJ2-1	CASSLYNEQFF	TGTGCCAGCAGCCTGTACAATGAGCAGTTCTTC
-	TRBV5-1	-	TRBJ1-2	CASSQGGVSNYGYTF	TGCGCCAGCAGCCAGGGAGGGGTTTCTAACTATGGCTACACCTTC